Listed below are T cell receptor beta chains from one sample, sequenced in a study of control samples from healthy donors and cancer patients. Profiled with immunoSEQ multiplex PCR; TCRdb holds only in-frame clones, not every one. The sample shows about 130,000 clones, over 75% of them seen only once. Specimen: blood. The receptors derive from a man aged 18 to 35 in good health. Both conserved end residues are part of each CDR3. The D gene is left open where the match is weak. A row's size may be missing; if present it is once, few, many or a size class.

D gene,J gene,clone size,V gene,CDR3 protein,CDR3 DNA
TRBD1,TRBJ1-5,.,TRBV27,CASRPTGRGVWQPQHF,TGTGCCAGCAGGCCGACAGGGAGGGGAGTATGGCAGCCCCAGCATTTT
TRBD1,TRBJ2-6,.,TRBV7-8,CASSPRTGAIPTLVGANVLTF,TGTGCCAGCAGCCCTCGGACAGGGGCCATCCCGACGCTCGTGGGGGCCAACGTCCTGACTTTC
.,TRBJ2-4,.,TRBV24-1,CATSEGSRNIQYF,TGTGCCACCAGTGAAGGCTCTAGAAACATTCAGTACTTC
.,TRBJ2-2,once,TRBV5-4,CASSLRANTGELFF,TGTGCCAGCAGCTTGAGGGCTAACACCGGGGAGCTGTTTTTT
.,TRBJ1-4,.,TRBV7-6,CASSPRQSAEKLFF,TGTGCCAGCAGCCCTAGACAGTCCGCCGAAAAACTGTTTTTT
.,TRBJ1-5,.,TRBV15,CATTVGQGWNSNQPQHF,TGTGCCACCACAGTCGGTCAGGGGTGGAATAGCAATCAGCCCCAGCATTTT
.,TRBJ2-7,.,TRBV4-1,CASSDYYEQYF,TGCGCCAGCAGCGATTACTACGAGCAGTACTTC
TRBD2,TRBJ2-5,.,TRBV9,CASSVARGLAGETQYF,TGTGCCAGCAGCGTAGCTAGGGGACTAGCGGGCGAGACCCAGTACTTC
.,TRBJ1-5,.,TRBV21-1,CASSSTTAYSNQPQHF,TGTGCCAGCAGCTCTACGACAGCATATAGCAATCAGCCCCAGCATTTT
.,TRBJ1-1,.,TRBV19,CASSPGWNTEAFF,TGTGCCAGTAGTCCCGGATGGAACACTGAAGCTTTCTTT
.,TRBJ1-2,.,TRBV21-1,CASSKGVRQHYGYTF,TGTGCCAGCAGCAAAGGTGTTAGGCAGCACTATGGCTACACCTTC
TRBD2,TRBJ2-2,.,TRBV19,CASSTLGLAGGSNTGELFF,TGTGCCAGTAGTACCCTCGGACTAGCCGGCGGTAGTAACACCGGGGAGCTGTTTTTT
TRBD1,TRBJ1-5,.,TRBV27,CASSYGQGPNQPQHF,TGTGCCAGCAGTTACGGACAGGGGCCCAATCAGCCCCAGCATTTT
TRBD1,TRBJ1-5,.,TRBV19,CASSTDRVGGQPQHF,TGTGCCAGTAGTACCGACAGGGTGGGTGGACAGCCCCAGCATTTT
.,TRBJ2-5,few,TRBV7-9,CASSLENREETQYF,TGTGCCAGCAGCTTAGAAAACAGGGAAGAGACCCAGTACTTC
TRBD1,TRBJ2-5,.,TRBV5-5,CASSLTGGRETQYF,TGTGCCAGCAGCTTAACAGGGGGCAGGGAGACCCAGTACTTC
.,TRBJ1-5,.,TRBV30,CAWSSPWGVDQPQHF,TGTGCCTGGAGCTCCCCCTGGGGGGTCGATCAGCCCCAGCATTTT
TRBD1,TRBJ1-5,.,TRBV14,CASSLGQGSNQPQHF,TGTGCCAGCAGCTTAGGACAGGGGAGCAATCAGCCCCAGCATTTT
TRBD2,TRBJ2-7,.,TRBV30,CAWTGLAGGELSYEQYF,TGTGCCTGGACGGGACTAGCGGGAGGTGAACTCTCCTACGAGCAGTACTTC
.,TRBJ1-1,once,TRBV7-3,CARSRERNMNTEAFF,TGTGCCAGGTCGAGGGAGCGCAACATGAACACTGAAGCTTTCTTT
.,TRBJ1-1,.,TRBV29-1,CSVEGGFF,TGCAGCGTTGAAGGGGGGTTCTTT
.,TRBJ1-5,.,TRBV3-1/TRBV3-2,CASSQEVVRVRNQPQHF,TGTGCCAGCAGCCAAGAGGTAGTTAGGGTCAGAAATCAGCCCCAGCATTTT
.,TRBJ1-2,.,TRBV12-3/TRBV12-4,CASSLRVEGGYTF,TGTGCCAGCAGTTTGAGGGTGGAGGGTGGCTACACCTTC
.,TRBJ2-1,once,TRBV6-6,CASSLGFEQFF,TGTGCCAGCAGTTTAGGGTTTGAGCAGTTCTTC
.,TRBJ1-1,.,TRBV7-9,CASSPPLTTNTEAFF,TGTGCCAGCAGCCCCCCACTGACGACGAACACTGAAGCTTTCTTT
.,TRBJ2-7,once,TRBV6-5,CASSYSFGRSYEQYF,TGTGCCAGCAGTTACTCGTTCGGCAGGTCCTACGAGCAGTACTTC
TRBD1,TRBJ1-4,.,TRBV30,CAWSVTGGGEKLFF,TGTGCCTGGAGTGTTACAGGGGGCGGGGAAAAACTGTTTTTT
TRBD1,TRBJ1-2,.,TRBV27,CASRQGNYGYTF,TGTGCCAGTAGACAGGGGAACTATGGCTACACCTTC
.,TRBJ1-3,.,TRBV9,CASSVGAGARSGNTIYF,TGTGCCAGCAGCGTAGGGGCAGGAGCCCGCTCTGGAAACACCATATATTTT
.,TRBJ2-2,.,TRBV3-1/TRBV3-2,CASSQFQGSGELFF,TGTGCCAGCAGCCAATTTCAAGGGTCCGGGGAGCTGTTTTTT
.,TRBJ1-5,.,TRBV7-2,CASSRDGSNQPQHF,TGTGCCAGCAGCCGGGACGGAAGCAATCAGCCCCAGCATTTT
TRBD2,TRBJ2-1,.,TRBV23-1,CASSHFGTSGRNEQFF,TGCGCCAGCAGTCATTTCGGGACTAGCGGGAGAAATGAGCAGTTCTTC
TRBD2,TRBJ2-1,once,TRBV10-3,CAITVGIAGVSPNEQFF,TGTGCCATCACGGTTGGAATCGCGGGAGTCTCACCCAATGAGCAGTTCTTC
TRBD1,TRBJ2-5,.,TRBV6-5,CASSSPGQGRETQYF,TGTGCCAGCAGTTCCCCAGGACAGGGCCGGGAGACCCAGTACTTC
.,TRBJ1-1,.,TRBV25-1,CASSPRGGPNTEAFF,TGTGCCAGCAGTCCTCGTGGAGGGCCTAACACTGAAGCTTTCTTT
TRBD1,TRBJ2-7,.,TRBV13,CASSPADRDEQYF,TGTGCCAGCAGCCCGGCGGACAGGGACGAGCAGTACTTC
.,TRBJ2-1,.,TRBV5-4,CASSLSSGSYNEQFF,TGTGCCAGCAGCTTGTCATCAGGGTCCTACAATGAGCAGTTCTTC
TRBD1,TRBJ2-4,.,TRBV4-2,CASSLVEVWGRGLQNIQYF,TGTGCCAGCAGCCTCGTAGAAGTATGGGGCAGGGGGCTTCAAAACATTCAGTACTTC
.,TRBJ1-1,.,TRBV10-3,CAISESAHINTEAFF,TGTGCCATCAGTGAGTCAGCCCACATTAACACTGAAGCTTTCTTT
TRBD2,TRBJ2-5,few,TRBV19,CASSPSGSMETQYF,TGTGCCAGTAGCCCTAGCGGGAGTATGGAGACCCAGTACTTC
.,TRBJ2-5,.,TRBV19,CASSIGGSRNQETQYF,TGTGCCAGTAGTATAGGGGGCTCGCGGAACCAAGAGACCCAGTACTTC
.,TRBJ1-1,.,TRBV27,CASSPDRGGLKNTEAFF,TGTGCCAGCAGTCCCGATCGGGGGGGGTTAAAAAACACTGAAGCTTTCTTT
.,TRBJ1-1,.,TRBV2,CASSGDRNTEAFF,TGTGCCAGCAGTGGCGACAGGAACACTGAAGCTTTCTTT
.,TRBJ2-2,.,TRBV28,CASSLRTPANTGELFF,TGTGCCAGCAGTTTGAGGACACCCGCGAACACCGGGGAGCTGTTTTTT
.,TRBJ1-2,.,TRBV30,CAWTGLGPSNYGYTF,TGTGCCTGGACCGGCCTAGGACCGTCGAACTATGGCTACACCTTC
.,TRBJ2-4,.,TRBV3-1/TRBV3-2,CASSQGPLAKNIQYF,TGTGCCAGCAGCCAAGGACCGCTAGCCAAAAACATTCAGTACTTC
.,TRBJ2-2,.,TRBV30,CAWSPSRELFF,TGTGCCTGGAGTCCCTCCAGGGAGCTGTTTTTT
.,TRBJ2-7,.,TRBV27,CASSLSSLQAYEQYF,TGTGCCAGCAGTTTATCGTCTTTGCAGGCCTACGAGCAGTACTTC
TRBD2,TRBJ2-7,.,TRBV5-1,CASSLDRLELAGYEQYF,TGCGCCAGCAGCTTGGACAGATTGGAACTAGCGGGATACGAGCAGTACTTC
.,TRBJ2-7,.,TRBV28,CASSLSGNEQYF,TGTGCCAGCAGTTTGTCAGGAAACGAGCAGTACTTC
.,TRBJ1-2,.,TRBV4-1,CASSQVQPAGYTF,TGCGCCAGCAGCCAAGTCCAGCCCGCTGGCTACACCTTC
.,TRBJ2-1,.,TRBV15,CATRGNEQFF,TGTGCCACCCGCGGCAATGAGCAGTTCTTC
TRBD2,TRBJ2-3,once,TRBV29-1,CSVVVLAADTQYF,TGCAGCGTTGTAGTGCTAGCGGCTGATACGCAGTATTTT
TRBD2,TRBJ2-7,.,TRBV15,CATSRTGGPSEQYF,TGTGCCACCAGCAGGACGGGAGGGCCCTCCGAGCAGTACTTC